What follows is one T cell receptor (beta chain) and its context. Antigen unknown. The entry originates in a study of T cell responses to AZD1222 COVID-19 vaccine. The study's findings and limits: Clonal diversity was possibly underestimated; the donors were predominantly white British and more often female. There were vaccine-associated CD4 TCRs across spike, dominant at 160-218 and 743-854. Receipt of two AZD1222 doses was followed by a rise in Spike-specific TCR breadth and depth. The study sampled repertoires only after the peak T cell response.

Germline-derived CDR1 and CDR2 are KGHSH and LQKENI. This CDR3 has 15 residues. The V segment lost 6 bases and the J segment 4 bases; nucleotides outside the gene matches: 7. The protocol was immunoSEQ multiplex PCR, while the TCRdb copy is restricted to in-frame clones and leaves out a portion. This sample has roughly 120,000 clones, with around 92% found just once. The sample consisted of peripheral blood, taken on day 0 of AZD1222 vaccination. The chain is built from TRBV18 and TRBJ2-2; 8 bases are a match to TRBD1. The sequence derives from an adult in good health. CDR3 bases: TGTGCCAGCTCCCGAGACAGGGGCGGCACCGGGGAGCTGTTTTTT. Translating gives CASSRDRGGTGELFF. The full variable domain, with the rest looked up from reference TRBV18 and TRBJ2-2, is NAGVMQNPRHLVRRRGQEARLRCSPMKGHSHVYWYRQLPEEGLKFMVYLQKENIIDESGMPKERFSAEFPKEGPSILRIQQVVRGDSAAYFCASSRDRGGTGELFFGEGSRLTVL.